Below, 8 T cell receptor beta chains from the same sample are listed, as sequenced in a study of T cell changes during pregnancy in multiple sclerosis. Method: immunoSEQ multiplex PCR; TCRdb's copy keeps in-frame clones and lacks some. The sample has under 100,000 clones, approximately 90% seen once; the top ten hold roughly 1.9%. Sequenced material: peripheral blood, taken in the first trimester of pregnancy. The source of these receptors is a female donor in good health, enrolled as a control in a pregnancy study.

The chain is built from TRBV20-1 and TRBJ2-7, with a tentative D call TRBD1 (5 bases). Germline V gene lookup returns CDR1 DFQATT and CDR2 SNEGSKA (reference sequence). The CDR3 sequence is 11 residues long. Trimming removed 6 bases at V and 3 bases at J, with 9 bases between. For the CDR3, the DNA is TGCAGTGCCGCGGACAACTACGAGCAGTACTTC. The encoded protein is CSAADNYEQYF.

The rearrangement links TRBV28 to TRBJ2-3, with TRBD2 identical over 9 bases. The CDR3 contains 17 residues. Germline lookup yields CDR1 MDHEN and CDR2 SYDVKM. Losses at the gene ends were 5 bases for V and 1 base for J; bases not matched to a gene: 10. CDR3 residues: CASSKRLGGGGTDTQYF. The CDR3 bases are TGTGCCAGCAGTAAACGGTTAGGCGGGGGGGGCACAGATACGCAGTATTTT. Complete variable domain (other parts from reference TRBV28 and TRBJ2-3): DVKVTQSSRYLVKRTGEKVFLECVQDMDHENMFWYRQDPGLGLRLIYFSYDVKMKEKGDIPEGYSVSREKKERFSLILESASTNQTSMYLCASSKRLGGGGTDTQYFGPGTRLTVL.

This clone occurred once. The chain combines TRBV7-3 with TRBJ2-2; tentative D call: TRBD2 (5 bases). The CDR3 contains 14 residues. Germline CDR1 SGHTA, CDR2 FQGTGA. V dropped 5 bases and J dropped 6 bases, with 13 bases sitting between them. The CDR3 sequence: CASSTGLRPGELFF. The CDR3 region has the DNA TGTGCCAGCAGCACCGGACTTCGCCCCGGGGAGCTGTTTTTT.

CDR3 sequence reads: CASSGGAGQRTYEQYF. CDR3 coding DNA: TGTGCCAGCAGCGGAGGGGCGGGACAGCGGACCTACGAGCAGTACTTC. J is TRBJ2-7 and V is TRBV9, with D possibly TRBD1 on 7 matching bases. V dropped 3 bases and J dropped 2 bases, with 18 bases sitting between them. The CDR3 loop spans 16 amino acids. Germline V CDR1 and CDR2: SGDLS, YYNGEE.

V is TRBV5-3 and J is TRBJ2-7, with 10 bases aligning to TRBD2. TRBV5-3 is annotated as an ORF whose role is uncertain. The CDR3 consists of 15 residues. Trimming cost V 0 bases and J 2 bases; bases outside gene matches: 2. The CDR3 here is CARSLGLAGAYEQYF. Written as DNA, the CDR3 is TGTGCCAGAAGCTTGGGTCTAGCGGGGGCCTACGAGCAGTACTTC.

This chain connects TRBV4-3 to TRBJ1-6; no reliable D call. The CDR3 totals 15 residues. CDR1 is LGHNA and CDR2 is YSLEER in the germline V gene. The ends were cut back, 3 bases at V and 9 bases at J, with 15 bases in the middle. CDR3 in amino acids: CASSHGPGVVSPLHF. The CDR3 DNA reads as TGCGCCAGCAGCCACGGACCGGGAGTAGTTTCACCCCTCCACTTT.

The chain couples TRBV7-2 to TRBJ2-3; TRBD1 aligns across 7 bases. V lost 8 bases to trimming and J lost 5 bases; unmatched junction nucleotides: 7. This CDR3 is built from 13 residues. Per germline, CDR1 SGHTA and CDR2 FQGNSA. CDR3 protein: CASQRGGRDTQYF. The CDR3 nucleotides are TGTGCCAGCCAGCGAGGGGGCAGAGATACGCAGTATTTT.

The V and J genes are TRBV7-2 and TRBJ2-1, with 9 bases aligning to TRBD2. V was pared by 2 bases and J by 4 bases, with 6 bases of the junction left unmatched. The CDR3 runs 16 residues. The V gene's germline CDR1 is SGHTA and CDR2 FQGNSA. Written as DNA, the CDR3 is TGTGCCAGCAGCTTAAGGAGCGGGGGGCAGTACAATGAGCAGTTCTTC. The encoded protein is CASSLRSGGQYNEQFF.